A single sample gave rise to the 20 T cell receptor beta chains below, sequenced in a study of blood T cell repertoires in COVID-19. Assay: immunoSEQ multiplex PCR; the TCRdb copy retains only in-frame clones and omits some. The table records 160,000 or so clones, around nine tenths of them present only once. Sequencing was performed on peripheral blood. The source of these receptors is a man in his 60s with active or convalescent COVID-19.

Regarding this clone: The sample has other DNA sequences that encode this CDR3 too. The chain combines TRBV5-1 with TRBJ2-1; 13 bases map to TRBD2. Germline loops: CDR1 SGHRS, CDR2 YFSETQ. Trimming cost V 4 bases and J 7 bases; bases outside gene matches: 5. The CDR3 runs 15 residues. The CDR3 protein is CASSPGLAGINEQFF. The CDR3 DNA is TGCGCCAGCAGCCCGGGACTAGCGGGGATAAATGAGCAGTTCTTC.

The V and J genes are TRBV5-4 and TRBJ1-2; 11 bases agree with TRBD1. Germline trimming cut 0 bases from V and 5 bases from J; bases unmatched to any gene: 3. This CDR3 has 15 amino acids. CDR1 and CDR2 from the germline V gene are SGHNT and YYREEE (reference sequence). This chain's CDR3 is CASSLGTGGGYGYTF. Here the CDR3 DNA reads TGTGCCAGCAGCTTGGGGACAGGGGGCGGGTATGGCTACACCTTC.

V usage is TRBV19 and J usage is TRBJ1-2; 7 bases are a match to TRBD1. This CDR3 is 15 amino acids long. Trimming cost V 6 bases and J 2 bases; bases outside gene matches: 9. From germline, CDR1 is LNHDA and CDR2 SQIVND (reference sequence). The CDR3 coding sequence is TGTGCCAGTAGGGACGGGACAGCGCTAAACTATGGCTACACCTTC. This encodes CASRDGTALNYGYTF.

The V call is TRBV5-6, the J call TRBJ2-5, with TRBD1 identical over 9 bases. The CDR3 has 15 residues. J was trimmed by 0 bases and V by 4 bases; bases with no gene match: 4. Germline V gene sequence: CDR1 SGHDT, CDR2 YYEEEE. The CDR3 region has the DNA TGTGCCAGCAGCCCCGGGACAGGGTACCAAGAGACCCAGTACTTC. Translating it yields CASSPGTGYQETQYF.

CDR3 protein: CASGLGQGIGAFF. In DNA, the CDR3 is TGTGCTAGTGGTCTGGGACAGGGCATAGGAGCTTTCTTT. The gene calls are TRBV12-5 and TRBJ1-1; 9 positions agree with TRBD1. Per germline, CDR1 LGHNT and CDR2 FRNRAP. V shed 5 bases and J 10 bases; nucleotides not matched to a gene: 8. This CDR3 is 13 amino acids long.

The V gene is TRBV6-1, the J gene TRBJ2-7; the match to TRBD2 covers 12 bases. Germline V gene data show CDR1 as MNHNS and CDR2 as SASEGT. V shed 3 bases, J shed 5 bases, and the junction held 8 bases outside the gene matches. The CDR3 consists of 16 residues. CDR3 loop: CASSDIPSGRADEQYF. For the CDR3, the DNA is TGTGCCAGCAGTGATATTCCTAGCGGGAGGGCCGACGAGCAGTACTTC.

There are a few counts of this clone. The V and J genes are TRBV27 and TRBJ1-5; D is unresolved. V lost 8 bases to trimming and J lost 1 base, with 9 bases between them. Germline V gene lookup returns CDR1 MNHEY and CDR2 SMNVEV (reference sequence). This CDR3 has 13 residues. The CDR3 sequence: CASGAWSNQPQHF. In DNA form, the CDR3 reads TGTGCCAGCGGAGCTTGGAGCAATCAGCCCCAGCATTTT.

This clone was picked up one time. The chain carries TRBV19 and TRBJ2-3; D gene uncertain. The CDR3 runs 14 residues. Germline lookup yields CDR1 LNHDA and CDR2 SQIVND (reference sequence). Trimming pared 3 bases from V and 6 bases from J, leaving 13 bases between. This CDR3 is CASSMSLVKDTQYF. The DNA of the CDR3 is TGTGCCAGTAGTATGAGCCTGGTGAAGGATACGCAGTATTTT.

This chain uses TRBV27 with TRBJ2-7; 9 bases fit TRBD1. CDR1 and CDR2 (germline): MNHEY, SMNVEV (reference sequence). J was trimmed by 5 bases and V by 6 bases; bases with no gene match: 5. The CDR3 consists of 13 residues. The CDR3 DNA follows: TGTGCCAGCAGGGGACAGGGTAGGAACGAGCAGTACTTC. It specifies CASRGQGRNEQYF.

This chain links TRBV5-1 with TRBJ1-1; 7 bases align to TRBD1. CDR1 is SGHRS, CDR2 YFSETQ, per germline. The V segment lost 4 bases and the J segment 3 bases; nucleotides outside the gene matches: 9. The CDR3 runs to 15 residues. CDR3 amino acids: CASSPRGRGHTEAFF. CDR3 nucleotides: TGCGCCAGCAGCCCCCGGGGTAGGGGGCACACTGAAGCTTTCTTT.

The gene calls are TRBV5-4 and TRBJ2-5; 10 bases are a match to TRBD1. V dropped 3 bases and J dropped 5; count of bases not matched to a gene: 1. In germline, CDR1 is SGHNT, CDR2 YYREEE (reference sequence). The CDR3 is 13 amino acids. The CDR3 region has the DNA TGTGCCAGCAGCTGGGACAGGGGCGAGACCCAGTACTTC. This sequence encodes CASSWDRGETQYF.

The rearrangement joins TRBV12-3 or TRBV12-4 to TRBJ1-1; D is possibly TRBD1 (6 bases). The CDR3 is made up of 13 amino acids. Trimming stripped 7 bases from V and 0 bases from J, with 9 bases between. CDR3 sequence: CASKGDVNTEAFF. The CDR3 DNA is TGTGCCAGCAAGGGGGATGTGAACACTGAAGCTTTCTTT.

This sequence joins TRBV30 and TRBJ1-2; a weak D match, TRBD1 (5 bases). CDR3 length: 17 residues. Per the germline V gene, CDR1 is GTSNPN and CDR2 is SVGIG (reference sequence). The ends were cut back, 0 bases at V and 0 bases at J, with 17 bases in the middle. CDR3 region: CAWSVRAGIIPNYGYTF. The CDR3 DNA follows: TGTGCCTGGAGTGTACGGGCAGGGATCATCCCTAACTATGGCTACACCTTC. Combining the CDR3 with reference TRBV30 and TRBJ1-2 gives the whole variable domain SQTIHQWPATLVQPVGSPLSLECTVEGTSNPNLYWYRQAAGRGLQLLFYSVGIGQISSEVPQNLSASRPQDRQFILSSKKLLLSDSGFYLCAWSVRAGIIPNYGYTFGSGTRLTVV.

The rearrangement joins TRBV2 to TRBJ1-1, with D maybe TRBD1 (6 bases). The germline CDR1 and CDR2 sequences are SNHLY and FYNNEI. CDR3 length: 15 residues. V lost 6 bases, J lost 2 bases, and 16 bases lay in between. CDR3: CASRMAWTDNTEAFF. The DNA of the CDR3 is TGTGCCAGCAGGATGGCTTGGACAGACAACACTGAAGCTTTCTTT.

This clone was observed a handful of times. This sequence joins TRBV3-1 (or the pseudogene TRBV3-2) and TRBJ1-4; TRBD1 might be the D (5 bases). There are 15 residues in the CDR3. Trimming stripped 2 bases from V and 7 bases from J, with 14 bases between. Germline lookup yields CDR1 LGHDT and CDR2 YNNKEL (reference sequence). The CDR3 DNA is TGTGCCAGCAGCCAATATTGGGGCGTTGGTGAAAAACTGTTTTTT. It codes for CASSQYWGVGEKLFF.

The chain combines TRBV10-3 with TRBJ2-7; D remains unclear. This CDR3 spans 11 amino acids. The germline V gene encodes CDR1 ENHRY and CDR2 SYGVKD. V gave up 3 bases and J gave up 3 bases, with 3 bases separating them. The CDR3: CAISDLYEQYF. The CDR3 nucleotides read TGTGCCATCAGTGACCTCTACGAGCAGTACTTC.

The V call is TRBV19, the J call TRBJ1-5, with 7 positions matching TRBD1. Unmatched junction bases numbered 11, after V lost 2 bases and J lost 1 base. This CDR3 is 18 amino acids long. Germline V CDR1 and CDR2: LNHDA, SQIVND (reference sequence). The CDR3, as DNA: TGTGCCAGTAGTATAACCGGAGTAGGGGGCGCGAGCAATCAGCCCCAGCATTTT. It specifies CASSITGVGGASNQPQHF.

The rearrangement links TRBV11-2 to TRBJ2-5, with 12 bases lining up with TRBD2. The CDR3 length is 16 residues. V was pared by 8 bases and J by 5 bases, with 12 bases of the junction left unmatched. Germline V lookup: CDR1 SGHAT, CDR2 FQNNGV. CDR3 loop: CASSSSELAGGETQYF. The CDR3 DNA reads TGTGCCAGCTCATCCTCGGAACTAGCGGGAGGTGAGACCCAGTACTTC.

The chain recombines TRBV12-3 or TRBV12-4 with TRBJ2-1, with 7 bases matching TRBD2. Germline trimming cut 6 bases from V and 7 bases from J; bases unmatched to any gene: 3. This CDR3 has 12 residues. This CDR3 is CASRRLANEQFF. The CDR3 nucleotides are TGTGCCAGCAGGAGACTAGCTAATGAGCAGTTCTTC.

The chain joins TRBV6-5 to TRBJ1-1; 7 bases line up with TRBD1. The CDR3 extends over 15 amino acids. The V segment lost 6 bases and the J segment 1 base; nucleotides outside the gene matches: 8. Germline V gene sequence: CDR1 MNHEY, CDR2 SVGAGI. DNA for the CDR3: TGTGCCAGCAGCCATACCGGGACAGCGAACACTGAAGCTTTCTTT. Protein sequence: CASSHTGTANTEAFF.